A single sample is the source of the 17 T cell receptor beta chains below, sequenced in a study of blood T cell repertoires in COVID-19. TCRdb keeps only in-frame clones here, not all; method: immunoSEQ multiplex PCR. This repertoire shows about 30,000 clones, 80% found once; its top ten account for 35% to 55%. Sequencing used peripheral blood. These receptors all come from a woman in her seventies with acute or convalescent COVID-19.

The genes are TRBV29-1 and TRBJ2-5, with D possibly matching TRBD1 (7 bases). The germline V gene encodes CDR1 SQVTM and CDR2 ANQGSEA. The CDR3 length is 17 residues. V was clipped by 1 base and J by 1 base, with 19 bases between them. CDR3 nucleotides: TGCAGCGTTGAAGTTTTCGGGGGCCGGGACAGCCAAGAGACCCAGTACTTC. Translation: CSVEVFGGRDSQETQYF. Full variable domain (rest looked up from reference TRBV29-1 and TRBJ2-5): SAVISQKPSRDICQRGTSLTIQCQVDSQVTMMFWYRQQPGQSLTLIATANQGSEATYESGFVIDKFPISRPNLTFSTLTVSNMSPEDSSIYLCSVEVFGGRDSQETQYFGPGTRLLVL.

The rearrangement uses TRBV12-3 or TRBV12-4 and TRBJ2-5, with D unresolved. Between the trimmed V and J ends, which lost 5 bases and 4 bases, there was a span of 8 bases. This CDR3 is 12 amino acids long. The CDR3 here is CASSPRGETQYF. The CDR3 DNA reads as TGTGCCAGCAGTCCCCGAGGAGAGACCCAGTACTTC.

The rearrangement links TRBV9 to TRBJ2-7; 10 nucleotides match TRBD2. The germline V gene has CDR1 SGDLS and CDR2 YYNGEE. V shed 0 bases and J 6 bases; nucleotides not matched to a gene: 6. The CDR3 has 15 residues. The CDR3: CASSVEAGGRSEQYF. The CDR3 coding sequence is TGTGCCAGCAGCGTAGAAGCGGGAGGGCGTTCCGAGCAGTACTTC.

This chain uses TRBV9 with TRBJ2-3, with 11 bases lining up with TRBD2. The V and J ends lost 4 bases and 0 bases, in that order; junction bases with no gene match: 4. The germline gives CDR1 SGDLS, CDR2 YYNGEE. The CDR3 is made up of 16 amino acids. The CDR3 sequence: CASSRGTSGSTDTQYF. The CDR3 DNA is TGTGCCAGCAGCAGGGGGACTAGCGGAAGCACAGATACGCAGTATTTT.

The chain has TRBV6-4 and TRBJ1-2; D is perhaps TRBD1 (5 bases). Germline V CDR1 and CDR2: MRHNA, SNTAGT. Deletions cut 3 bases from V and 3 bases from J, with 5 bases between. The length of the CDR3 is 12 residues. CDR3 DNA sequence: TGTGCCAGCAGTGAAGGGGACTATGGCTACACCTTC. The encoded protein is CASSEGDYGYTF.

The chain joins TRBV5-4 to TRBJ1-2, with TRBD1 matching 9 bases. The J segment lost 7 bases and the V segment lost 4 bases, leaving 2 bases of the junction unmatched. The CDR3 has 12 residues. Looked up from germline, CDR1 is SGHNT and CDR2 is YYREEE (reference sequence). This CDR3 reads CASSPQGAGYTF. The CDR3 coding sequence is TGTGCCAGCAGCCCACAGGGGGCTGGCTACACCTTC.

The chain is built from TRBV5-6 and TRBJ2-2, with D possibly being TRBD1 (5 bases). Trimming stripped 0 bases from V and 4 bases from J, with 10 bases between. The germline gives CDR1 SGHDT, CDR2 YYEEEE. This CDR3 has 15 residues. The CDR3 sequence: CASSLGQFVTGELFF. The CDR3 DNA follows: TGTGCCAGCAGCTTGGGACAGTTTGTCACCGGGGAGCTGTTTTTT. The full variable domain, rest sourced from reference TRBV5-6 and TRBJ2-2, is DAGVTQSPTHLIKTRGQQVTLRCSPKSGHDTVSWYQQALGQGPQFIFQYYEEEERQRGNFPDRFSGHQFPNYSSELNVNALLLGDSALYLCASSLGQFVTGELFFGEGSRLTVL.

The J gene is TRBJ2-5, the V gene TRBV19; TRBD1 agrees at 7 bases. The germline gives CDR1 LNHDA, CDR2 SQIVND (reference sequence). The CDR3 consists of 13 residues. V gave up 6 bases and J gave up 2 bases; unmatched junction bases: 3. The CDR3 nucleotides are TGTGCCAGTAGAAGGACAGGTCAAGAGACCCAGTACTTC. Protein sequence: CASRRTGQETQYF.

This sequence joins TRBV5-6 and TRBJ2-1, with D unclear. This CDR3 region has 11 residues. V lost 4 bases, J lost 14 bases, and 13 bases lay in between. Germline-derived CDR1 and CDR2 are SGHDT and YYEEEE. The CDR3: CASSPVFAEFF. Written as DNA, the CDR3 is TGTGCCAGCAGCCCAGTCTTCGCTGAGTTCTTC.

The gene calls are TRBV7-2 and TRBJ2-7; D remains ambiguous. CDR3 size: 16 residues. The V end lost 2 bases, the J end lost 2 bases, and 16 bases lay between the germline ends. Germline loops: CDR1 SGHTA, CDR2 FQGNSA. CDR3 loop: CASSLRLMGQTYEQYF. CDR3 nucleotide sequence: TGTGCCAGCAGCTTAAGGTTGATGGGCCAGACCTACGAGCAGTACTTC. Combining the CDR3 with reference TRBV7-2 and TRBJ2-7 gives the whole variable domain GAGVSQSPSNKVTEKGKDVELRCDPISGHTALYWYRQSLGQGLEFLIYFQGNSAPDKSGLPSDRFSAERTGGSVSTLTIQRTQQEDSAVYLCASSLRLMGQTYEQYFGPGTRLTVT.

The chain carries TRBV13 and TRBJ1-1, with 8 positions matching TRBD1. Germline V CDR1 and CDR2: PRHDT, FYEKMQ (reference sequence). After removal of 4 bases from V and 1 base from J, the junction contained 8 bases not matched to a gene. CDR3 length: 16 amino acids. DNA of the CDR3: TGTGCCAGCAGCTCCTGGACAGGGCTTCGGAACACTGAAGCTTTCTTT. Translation: CASSSWTGLRNTEAFF.

V is TRBV11-3 and J is TRBJ1-3, with a possible D match to TRBD1 (6 bases). In germline, CDR1 is SGHNT, CDR2 YENEEA. The CDR3 runs to 12 residues. V lost 5 bases, J lost 4 bases, and 6 bases lay in between. CDR3 coding DNA: TGTGCCAGCAGCGGACAGGGAAACACCATATATTTT. Its translation: CASSGQGNTIYF.

The CDR3 region is CASSPLGQGTEAFF. The CDR3 region has the DNA TGCGCCAGCAGTCCCCTGGGCCAGGGCACTGAAGCTTTCTTT. This chain links TRBV10-2 with TRBJ1-1, with D maybe TRBD1 (5 bases). This CDR3 is built from 14 residues. Germline V gene sequence: CDR1 WSHSY, CDR2 SAAADI. Deletions cut 5 bases from V and 4 bases from J, with 14 bases between.

The chain has TRBV18 and TRBJ2-5; tentative D call: TRBD2 (5 bases). There are 13 residues in the CDR3. Per the germline V gene, CDR1 is KGHSH and CDR2 is LQKENI. Trimming pared 10 bases from V and 0 bases from J, leaving 12 bases between. CDR3: CATNPGDQETQYF. The CDR3 bases are TGTGCCACCAACCCCGGGGACCAAGAGACCCAGTACTTC.

The J gene is TRBJ2-1, the V gene TRBV24-1, with TRBD2 identical over 10 bases. Germline CDR1 and CDR2: KGHDR and SFDVKD. The CDR3 totals 15 residues. With 0 bases clipped from V and 5 bases from J, the junction kept 0 bases outside the gene matches. As DNA, the CDR3 is TGTGCCACCAGTGATTTGCTAGCGGGGGACAATGAGCAGTTCTTC. It codes for CATSDLLAGDNEQFF.

The V and J genes are TRBV19 and TRBJ2-2; 11 bases are a match to TRBD2. Trimming cost V 3 bases and J 1 base; bases outside gene matches: 4. This CDR3 has 17 residues. CDR1 is LNHDA, CDR2 SQIVND, per germline (reference sequence). The chain's CDR3 is CASSIRLAGRNTGELFF. For the CDR3, the DNA is TGTGCCAGTAGTATTAGACTAGCGGGAAGGAACACCGGGGAGCTGTTTTTT.

Only a few counts were recorded for this clone. V is TRBV4-1 and J is TRBJ1-3; no definite D call. CDR3 length equals 13 residues. Per the germline V gene, CDR1 is MGHRA and CDR2 is YSYEKL. The V end lost 6 bases, the J end lost 1 base, and 7 bases lay between the germline ends. The CDR3 DNA sequence: TGCGCCAGCAGAGCGGGGTCTGGAAACACCATATATTTT. It specifies CASRAGSGNTIYF.